This TCR beta chain was documented in a study of T cells after yellow fever vaccination. General study points: The bulk population could contribute abundant contaminating clonotypes to FACS-sorted repertoires.

A single record per CDR3 protein comes from TCRdb applying MiXCR to the 5' RACE reads. The table shows hundreds of thousands of distinct CDR3 sequences, with 17% occurring only once. In regard to this clonotype: Its antigen is currently unknown.

The CDR3 runs to 14 residues. Trimming shortened V by 4 bases and J by 4 bases, and 13 bases separated the two germline ends. Germline CDR1 and CDR2: SQVTM and ANQGSEA. The sample in question was PBMCs, obtained 5 days after the first yellow fever vaccination. The source is a man aged 18 to 29 who received the YFV17D yellow fever vaccine. V is TRBV29-1 and J is TRBJ1-4; D gene unclear. The CDR3 DNA follows: TGCAGCGTTGCGTTTAGGCCCGATAATGAAAAACTGTTTTTT. It codes for CSVAFRPDNEKLFF.